This T cell receptor beta chain comes out of a study of T cells in localized non-small cell lung cancer. Whole-study findings and limits: The study detected a median roughly 50 of the top 100 tumor clones in adjacent lung. Uninvolved adjacent lung showed the highest T cell clonality, exceeding tumor.

On this clone itself: As yet, its antigen is unknown.

Produced via immunoSEQ multiplex PCR; TCRdb's table is partial and in-frame only. The sample lists some 22,000 clones, 80% to 90% occurring once. This receptor was taken from a man aged 40 to 70 with stage II squamous cell lung carcinoma. Sequences were derived from PBMCs, sampled before any cancer treatment.

The CDR3 DNA follows: TGTGCCAGCAATTTTCTAGCGGGGGCCCTCGTGTCCCAAGAGACCCAGTACTTC. It encodes CASNFLAGALVSQETQYF. The chain carries TRBV2 and TRBJ2-5, with 10 nucleotides matching TRBD2. V was clipped by 7 bases and J by 1 base; unmatched bases: 15. The CDR3 covers 18 residues. CDR1 and CDR2 from the germline V gene are SNHLY and FYNNEI.